What follows are 20 T cell receptor beta chains derived from one specimen sequenced in a study of Tregs in tolerant kidney transplant recipients. Related graft donors supplied nonmyeloablative bone marrow transplants, and mixed chimerism was transient. The method was immunoSEQ multiplex PCR; TCRdb's version includes in-frame clones alone and lacks a portion of them. The repertoire holds 50,000 or so clones, with about 92% as singletons. The sequences come from CD8+ T cells from blood (PBMCs), collected 12 months after the transplant. The receptors derive from a human patient who received a combined kidney and bone marrow transplant. Some of these T cells may belong to the graft donor.

CDR3 in amino acids: CASSSSTNTGELFF. The DNA of the CDR3 is TGTGCCAGCAGCAGTAGCACGAACACCGGGGAGCTGTTTTTT. V gene TRBV7-9 combines with J gene TRBJ2-2; D is unresolved. Germline V gene data show CDR1 as SEHNR and CDR2 as FQNEAQ (reference sequence). This CDR3 comprises 14 residues. Trimming took off 5 bases at V and 0 bases at J, with 7 bases between the two ends.

The V gene is TRBV28, the J gene TRBJ2-1, with 7 nucleotides matching TRBD2. CDR1 is MDHEN, CDR2 SYDVKM, per germline. CDR3 length: 14 residues. With V trimmed by 6 bases and J by 6 bases, 8 bases remained unmatched. CDR3 DNA: TGTGCCAGCAGCGTAACTAGCGACCCCAATGAGCAGTTCTTC. Translated: CASSVTSDPNEQFF.

The V call is TRBV6-5, the J call TRBJ2-7, with D uncertain. V was pared by 3 bases and J by 4 bases, with 4 bases between. Germline values: CDR1 MNHEY, CDR2 SVGAGI. The CDR3 spans 11 residues. CDR3 DNA sequence: TGTGCCAGCAGTTATCAGTACGAGCAGTACTTC. This encodes CASSYQYEQYF.

The V gene is TRBV13, the J gene TRBJ2-6, with D possibly being TRBD2 (6 bases). The ends were cut back, 4 bases at V and 2 bases at J, with 12 bases in the middle. There are 16 residues in the CDR3. Germline lookup yields CDR1 PRHDT and CDR2 FYEKMQ (reference sequence). CDR3 residues: CASSSGGTPGANVLTF. CDR3 coding DNA: TGTGCCAGCAGCTCCGGGGGAACCCCTGGGGCCAACGTCCTGACTTTC.

The chain employs TRBV7-9 and TRBJ2-7; TRBD1 matches at 10 bases. There are 17 residues in the CDR3. Germline-derived CDR1 and CDR2 are SEHNR and FQNEAQ (reference sequence). V was clipped by 5 bases and J by 0 bases; unmatched bases: 10. This CDR3 reads CASSTSGGTGVSYEQYF. In DNA form, the CDR3 reads TGTGCCAGCAGCACCTCCGGAGGGACAGGGGTCTCCTACGAGCAGTACTTC.

CDR3 DNA sequence: TGTGCCAGCAGTCAAACTCAGGGGGTCCATGGCTACACCTTC. Protein: CASSQTQGVHGYTF. The chain recombines TRBV27 with TRBJ1-2; 7 nucleotides line up with TRBD1. CDR3 length: 14 residues. Germline loops: CDR1 MNHEY, CDR2 SMNVEV (reference sequence). The V segment lost 5 bases and the J segment 6 bases; nucleotides outside the gene matches: 9.

This chain links TRBV19 with TRBJ2-2; 8 nucleotides match TRBD1. Germline V gene lookup returns CDR1 LNHDA and CDR2 SQIVND (reference sequence). J was trimmed by 4 bases and V by 4 bases; bases with no gene match: 8. The CDR3 extends over 16 amino acids. The CDR3 loop is CASSNQGAIGTGELFF. CDR3 DNA sequence: TGTGCCAGTAGTAATCAGGGGGCGATAGGCACCGGGGAGCTGTTTTTT.

This chain links TRBV4-1 with TRBJ2-3; 9 bases fit TRBD1. Trimming at V came to 6 bases and at J to 3 bases, leaving 7 bases not matched to a gene. CDR3 length equals 15 residues. Germline V gene data show CDR1 as MGHRA and CDR2 as YSYEKL. The CDR3, as DNA: TGCGCCAGCAGACTACAGGGGGCGATAACAGATACGCAGTATTTT. The encoded protein is CASRLQGAITDTQYF.

The chain has TRBV2 and TRBJ2-7; no firm D call. The V and J ends lost 1 base and 0 bases respectively, with 10 bases between them. Germline V gene sequence: CDR1 SNHLY, CDR2 FYNNEI. The CDR3 sequence is 15 residues long. The CDR3 DNA follows: TGTGCCAGCAGTGAAGGTCGGCTAGTCTCCTACGAGCAGTACTTC. It is translated as CASSEGRLVSYEQYF.

The CDR3 DNA follows: TGCGCCAGCAGCAGGAGCGGGGGGACCACCTACGAGCAGTACTTC. It yields the protein CASSRSGGTTYEQYF. This chain joins TRBV4-1 and TRBJ2-7; TRBD2 agrees at 9 bases. Germline V lookup: CDR1 MGHRA, CDR2 YSYEKL. The CDR3 runs to 15 residues. V shed 5 bases and J 2 bases; nucleotides not matched to a gene: 7.

About this clone itself: Different DNA sequences within this sample yield the same CDR3. The chain links TRBV9 to TRBJ1-6, with D maybe TRBD1 (6 bases). Trimming took off 0 bases at V and 5 bases at J, with 24 bases between the two ends. The germline gives CDR1 SGDLS, CDR2 YYNGEE. The CDR3 sequence is 20 residues long. The CDR3 spells CASSVDPREQGNYDNSPLHF. The DNA of the CDR3 is TGTGCCAGCAGCGTAGATCCGAGAGAGCAGGGGAACTACGATAATTCACCCCTCCACTTT.

V gene TRBV4-1 combines with J gene TRBJ2-5; TRBD1 aligns across 8 bases. Trimming took 1 base from V and 5 from J; bases not matched to a gene: 12. Germline CDR1 reads MGHRA; CDR2 reads YSYEKL. This CDR3 region has 17 residues. The CDR3 region is CASSQGSSGGLGETQYF. The CDR3 DNA is TGCGCCAGCAGCCAAGGTTCGTCAGGGGGCTTGGGGGAGACCCAGTACTTC.

The CDR3 nucleotides are TGTGCCAGTAGTATGGGTTCAGGGACTGAAGCTTTCTTT. Translating it yields CASSMGSGTEAFF. The chain is built from TRBV19 and TRBJ1-1, with D possibly TRBD1 on 5 matching bases. The V gene's germline CDR1 is LNHDA and CDR2 SQIVND (reference sequence). Trimming stripped 3 bases from V and 5 bases from J, with 10 bases between. This CDR3 spans 13 amino acids.

The V and J genes are TRBV7-3 and TRBJ1-2; 12 nucleotides agree with TRBD1. Germline V CDR1 and CDR2: SGHTA, FQGTGA. Losses at the gene ends were 1 base for V and 4 bases for J; bases not matched to a gene: 10. This CDR3 comprises 18 residues. In DNA, the CDR3 is TGTGCCAGCAGCTTAAGCCGGGACAGGGGGCCGGTTACCTATGGCTACACCTTC. Protein product: CASSLSRDRGPVTYGYTF.

In the case of this clone: The junction differs from germline at one of its ends, possibly a read error. Other DNA sequences within the sample encode an identical CDR3. CDR3 nucleotides: TGCGCCAGCAGCCAGGTTCAGGGCTATAATTCCCCCCTCCACTTT. Protein: CASSQVQGYNSPLHF. This rearrangement joins TRBV4-1 to TRBJ1-6, with TRBD1 as a possible D gene (5 bases). In germline, CDR1 is MGHRA, CDR2 YSYEKL. CDR3 length equals 15 residues.

The V and J genes are TRBV19 and TRBJ1-1; tentative D call: TRBD1 (6 bases). Germline V gene lookup returns CDR1 LNHDA and CDR2 SQIVND (reference sequence). CDR3 size: 19 residues. Trimming stripped 3 bases from V and 4 bases from J, with 27 bases between. CDR3 sequence: CASSMPEDRSLIRSTEAFF. The CDR3 nucleotides read TGTGCCAGTAGTATGCCGGAAGACAGGTCTTTAATACGGTCCACTGAAGCTTTCTTT.

The chain is built from TRBV7-9 and TRBJ2-5; 9 bases agree with TRBD1. CDR3 length: 16 amino acids. V lost 1 base, J lost 5 bases, and 8 bases stayed unmatched. CDR1 and CDR2 (germline): SEHNR, FQNEAQ (reference sequence). DNA of the CDR3: TGTGCCAGCAGCTTAGTCGGGGACAGGGTTGCCGAGACCCAGTACTTC. Translating it yields CASSLVGDRVAETQYF. The whole variable domain, remainder taken from reference TRBV7-9 and TRBJ2-5, is DTGVSQNPRHKITKRGQNVTFRCDPISEHNRLYWYRQTLGQGPEFLTYFQNEAQLEKSRLLSDRFSAERPKGSFSTLEIQRTEQGDSAMYLCASSLVGDRVAETQYFGPGTRLLVL.

The rearrangement uses TRBV7-6 and TRBJ2-3, with TRBD2 matching 7 bases. Germline V gene data show CDR1 as SGHVS and CDR2 as FNYEAQ. This CDR3 has 19 residues. Germline trimming cut 1 base from V and 0 bases from J; bases unmatched to any gene: 13. The CDR3 region is CASSLVLEESGASTDTQYF. CDR3 sequence (DNA): TGTGCCAGCAGCTTAGTTTTGGAGGAGAGCGGGGCCAGCACAGATACGCAGTATTTT.

This chain joins TRBV19 and TRBJ2-7; D may be TRBD1 (5 bases). The V end was cut by 3 bases, the J end by 0 bases, with 18 bases between. Germline V CDR1 and CDR2: LNHDA, SQIVND (reference sequence). There are 17 residues in the CDR3. DNA for the CDR3: TGTGCCAGTAGTATTGGTGCCCGTGGGGCTTTCTCCTACGAGCAGTACTTC. This codes for CASSIGARGAFSYEQYF.

J is TRBJ2-3 and V is TRBV11-2; TRBD2 matches 10 bases. CDR1 and CDR2 from the germline V gene are SGHAT and FQNNGV. The trim removed 2 bases at V and 0 bases at J, leaving 2 bases unmatched. The CDR3 has 16 amino acids. The CDR3: CASSLLAGGSTDTQYF. As DNA, the CDR3 is TGTGCCAGCAGCTTATTAGCGGGGGGTAGCACAGATACGCAGTATTTT.